This T cell receptor beta chain was obtained from a study of T cell repertoires in cytomegalovirus infection. The overall study: It was recently identified HLA-C-restricted and well-studied HLA-B-restricted CMV epitopes that the study used. Carrying CMV and the relevant HLA type showed in public TCR beta signatures.

This clonotype has ten or more counts. Its matching antigen is unknown. TCRdb ran MiXCR on the reads and lists one entry per CDR3 protein. The sample holds fewer than 130,000 distinct CDR3 sequences, 42% seen once. Broader study findings: Summed public TCR beta family frequency identified CMV carriers bearing the relevant HLA. HLA-C-restricted CMV-specific TCR beta clonotypes prevailed in the ex vivo response.

CDR1 is MGHRA, CDR2 YSYEKL, per germline. This CDR3 is built from 16 residues. V was clipped by 4 bases and J by 5 bases, with 15 bases between them. This TCR derives from a human donor in good health (CMV status not recorded). Some clones in this sample may be carry-over from other donors' samples. The sequencing here drew on CD8+ T cells from cultured PBMCs, taken from culture after CMV antigen stimulation. The chain combines TRBV4-1 with TRBJ1-6; D uncertain. CDR3 DNA sequence: TGCGCCAGCAGCCCATACATAGAAATCCATAATTCACCCCTCCACTTT. Translation gives CASSPYIEIHNSPLHF.